A single T cell receptor (beta chain) is shown here with its context. Unique molecular identifiers were used in preparing the TCRbeta library. TCRdb re-derived calls from the PCR reads in MiXCR, one entry per CDR3 protein. The sample yields about 440,000 distinct CDR3 sequences, 43% seen once. This sample is drawn from a study of T-cell reconstitution after alpha-beta-depleted transplantation in children. The CDR3 covers 13 residues. Germline loops: CDR1 MNHNY, CDR2 SVGAGI (reference sequence). The junction had 3 bases not matched to a gene; V was cut back by 7 bases and J by 4 bases. This material consisted of PBMCs, taken before TCRalphabeta/CD19-depleted stem cell transplant. The clonotype was recovered from a girl aged 2 to 10 with aplastic anemia, due to receive a stem cell transplant. The rearrangement links TRBV6-6 to TRBJ2-2, with 7 bases fitting TRBD1. This CDR3 reads CASIAGGTGELFF. CDR3 in DNA: TGTGCCAGCATCGCAGGGGGCACCGGGGAGCTGTTTTTT.